This is a list of T cell receptor beta chains from one sample in a study of blood T cell repertoires in COVID-19. Measured with immunoSEQ multiplex PCR; TCRdb has only the in-frame clones, and not every one. The data show approximately 200,000 clones, less than 90% seen once. The sequenced sample consisted of peripheral blood. These receptors originate from a woman in her 50s with acute or convalescent COVID-19. Both conserved end residues are part of each CDR3. Each record gives: V gene, CDR3 length, clone size, D gene, J gene, CDR3 protein, CDR3 DNA. The D gene is left open where the match is weak. A row's size may be missing; if present it is once, few, many or a size class.

TRBV7-6	15	.	TRBD2	TRBJ2-5	CASSLAGGGQETQYF	TGTGCCAGCAGCTTAGCGGGCGGGGGCCAAGAGACCCAGTACTTC
TRBV27	15	.	TRBD1	TRBJ2-2	CASSTRGTVNGELFF	TGTGCCAGCAGTACAAGGGGGACAGTAAACGGGGAGCTGTTTTTT
TRBV10-3	13	.	.	TRBJ1-1	CATRRGGNTEAFF	TGTGCCACCCGTCGGGGGGGGAACACTGAAGCTTTCTTT
TRBV10-1	14	.	.	TRBJ1-1	CASSEPGVSPEAFF	TGCGCCAGCAGTGAGCCAGGGGTGAGCCCTGAAGCTTTCTTT
TRBV7-9	15	.	TRBD1	TRBJ1-2	CASSLQGATHYGYTF	TGTGCCAGCAGCCTTCAGGGGGCCACCCACTATGGCTACACCTTC
TRBV7-2	13	.	.	TRBJ2-1	CASRIAATGEQFF	TGTGCCAGCAGAATAGCGGCGACCGGTGAGCAGTTCTTC
TRBV29-1	12	.	.	TRBJ1-1	CSVGQMNTEAFF	TGCAGCGTTGGACAGATGAACACTGAAGCTTTCTTT
TRBV4-3	12	.	.	TRBJ2-7	CASSQGAGEQYF	TGCGCCAGCAGCCAAGGGGCGGGAGAGCAGTACTTC
TRBV29-1	13	.	TRBD1	TRBJ1-4	CSARTGGYEKLFF	TGCAGCGCTCGGACAGGGGGGTATGAAAAACTGTTTTTT
TRBV9	13	.	.	TRBJ2-1	CASSAPSGDEQFF	TGTGCCAGCAGCGCTCCGTCGGGAGATGAGCAGTTCTTC
TRBV6-1	15	.	TRBD1	TRBJ1-1	CASSDGQGAVTEAFF	TGTGCCAGCAGTGACGGACAGGGGGCGGTCACTGAAGCTTTCTTT
TRBV2	14	few	TRBD1	TRBJ1-6	CASSPGQGGRPLHF	TGTGCCAGCAGTCCCGGACAGGGTGGGAGACCCCTCCACTTT
TRBV24-1	14	.	TRBD2	TRBJ2-3	CATSEAGGSNTQYF	TGTGCCACCAGTGAGGCGGGGGGTAGTAATACGCAGTATTTT
TRBV4-3	17	.	.	TRBJ1-6	CASSYDHRDEYNSPLHF	TGCGCCAGCAGCTATGACCACAGGGACGAATACAATTCACCCCTCCACTTT
TRBV19	16	.	.	TRBJ1-1	CASSSSSFRDSLEAFF	TGTGCCAGTAGTTCCTCGTCCTTCCGGGACTCACTAGAAGCTTTCTTT
TRBV19	16	.	TRBD1	TRBJ2-1	CASSMKTGQGKREQFF	TGTGCCAGTAGTATGAAGACGGGACAGGGGAAGAGGGAGCAGTTCTTC
TRBV7-9	13	.	.	TRBJ2-5	CASSFDNEETQYF	TGTGCCAGCAGCTTTGACAACGAAGAGACCCAGTACTTC
TRBV6-5	13	.	TRBD1	TRBJ1-1	CASRRPGQGQAFF	TGTGCCAGCAGGAGGCCGGGACAGGGGCAAGCTTTCTTT
TRBV19	13	.	TRBD1	TRBJ1-3	CASKAGGANTIYF	TGTGCCAGTAAGGCAGGGGGCGCAAACACCATATATTTT
TRBV11-2	13	few	.	TRBJ2-7	CASSLGLENEQYF	TGTGCCAGCAGCTTAGGCCTAGAAAACGAGCAGTACTTC
TRBV9	17	.	TRBD2	TRBJ2-3	CASSVGIAGGSTDTQYF	TGTGCCAGCAGCGTAGGAATAGCGGGGGGGAGCACAGATACGCAGTATTTT
TRBV7-9	17	.	.	TRBJ2-1	CASSSPRGSAFGNEQFF	TGTGCCAGCAGCTCTCCACGGGGTAGCGCCTTCGGTAATGAGCAGTTCTTC
TRBV9	15	.	TRBD2	TRBJ2-3	CASSVAGGSTDTQYF	TGTGCCAGCAGCGTAGCGGGAGGGTCCACAGATACGCAGTATTTT
TRBV7-2	15	once	TRBD2	TRBJ2-7	CASSPTSGGQIEQYF	TGTGCCAGCAGCCCGACTAGCGGGGGACAAATCGAGCAGTACTTC
TRBV19	11	.	TRBD1	TRBJ1-2	CASLQGYGYTF	TGTGCCAGTCTACAGGGGTATGGCTACACCTTC
TRBV2	14	.	.	TRBJ2-7	CASREQGLTYEQYF	TGTGCCAGCAGGGAACAGGGTCTTACTTACGAGCAGTACTTC
TRBV9	14	.	.	TRBJ1-1	CASSVDGVGTEAFF	TGTGCCAGCAGCGTAGACGGGGTTGGCACTGAAGCTTTCTTT
TRBV6-5	13	.	.	TRBJ1-1	CASTVELNTEAFF	TGTGCCAGCACGGTGGAGTTGAACACTGAAGCTTTCTTT
TRBV6-5	15	.	TRBD1	TRBJ2-7	CASSYSRQGAGEQYF	TGTGCCAGCAGTTACTCGAGACAGGGGGCGGGCGAGCAGTACTTC
TRBV7-2	15	.	TRBD1	TRBJ2-1	CASSSGTGAYNEQFF	TGTGCCAGCAGCTCCGGGACAGGGGCCTACAATGAGCAGTTCTTC
TRBV7-2	13	.	TRBD1	TRBJ1-2	CASGRDRVYGYTF	TGTGCCAGCGGCCGGGACAGGGTCTATGGCTACACCTTC
TRBV5-6	17	.	TRBD1	TRBJ2-7	CATRKLRQGAGAYEQYF	TGTGCCACAAGGAAGTTGAGGCAGGGGGCTGGCGCCTACGAGCAGTACTTC
TRBV5-8	12	.	.	TRBJ1-2	CASSWTSYGYTF	TGTGCCAGCAGCTGGACTAGCTATGGCTACACCTTC
TRBV11-3	14	.	TRBD1	TRBJ2-5	CASSRDRAGETQYF	TGTGCCAGCAGCCGGGACAGGGCCGGAGAGACCCAGTACTTC
TRBV19	16	.	.	TRBJ1-2	CASSIDHGQTAYGYTF	TGTGCCAGTAGTATAGATCACGGACAGACAGCCTATGGCTACACCTTC